This T cell receptor (beta chain) was captured in a study of response to subunit inactivated influenza vaccine (dated by TCRdb to the late 2010s). Regarding the research as a whole: The study used deep quantitative T cell receptor repertoire profiling to track responses to a trivalent subunit inactivated influenza vaccine.

Inclusive of the bounding cysteine and phenylalanine, the CDR3 is 15 residues long. Of all the DNA, just the CDR3 is kept, 45 bases in frame from base 1. CDR1 and CDR2 (MGHDK, SYGVNS) derive from the germline V gene. Between the V and J ends, shortened by 4 bases and 6 bases respectively, the junction contains 13 bases. Notes on this clonotype: The antigen it binds to is not known. No base quality information exists; no much larger clone differs at one position.

Overall study outcomes, separate from this receptor: According to the authors, only a limited number of new T cells may be recruited by each seasonal influenza vaccination.

Library prep was done by RT-PCR. The run used an Illumina HiSeq 2500. TCRdb applied fastp at Q25 and MiXCR to the public reads, then kept only in-frame beta chains. Identical CDR3 protein sequences are pooled into one entry, listed with their most common genes and DNA. A total of about 540,000 distinct CDR3 sequences appear in this sample, around a quarter of them only once. The ten largest clones take up around 2.8% of the sample. These sequences were also reported in another study, on T cells expressing NK-cell markers. As the second paper documents: TCR beta cDNA libraries were prepared using 5'RACE template switching, which introduced a universal primer site and unique molecular identifiers. About eight donors provided sorted CD3+CD56+NKG2C+, CD3+CD56+NKG2C- and CD3+CD56-NKG2C+ T-cell subsets, whose TCR beta-chain repertoires were profiled. Among the eight sequenced donors, seven were HCMV-seropositive and one was HCMV-seronegative. In several experiments an anti-gammadeltaTCR antibody was added to restrict sorting to alphabetaTCR-expressing T cells. For 6 or 7 donors, the dominant CD3+CD56+NKG2C+ clonotypes were among the top 10 CD8+ clonotypes and accounted for roughly 1.0-8% of CD8+ T cells. Those dominant clonotypes were again the most abundant among CD3+CD56-NKG2C+ cells in several donors, at about 28.3-65%. Whether the expanded NKG2C-expressing T cell clones were specific for HCMV antigens was left unclear. The eight sequenced donors were randomly selected healthy volunteers, three men and five women. To determine HCMV serostatus, a commercial ELISA kit was used to detect HCMV-specific IgG in serum. Peripheral blood mononuclear cells were isolated from blood by Ficoll density gradient centrifugation. Using Miltenyi isolation kits, CD4+ and CD8+ T cells were isolated from PBMC through magnetic immunoseparation. Synthesis of cDNA was primed from the TCR beta constant segment and was followed by two consecutive PCR amplification steps. The libraries were sequenced on Illumina HiSeq 2000/2500, MiSeq or NextSeq, producing 2 x 150 bp reads. MIGEC was used to demultiplex reads and group reads by UMI, and MiTCR was used to assemble and quantify clonotypes. To exclude erroneous sequences, any TCR cDNA sequence not supported by at least two reads was discarded. The tcR package was used for downstream repertoire analysis, and clonotypes were matched between fractions using CDR3 nucleotide sequence together with V segment. VDJmatch was used to annotate antigen specificity against VDJdb, with one amino acid substitution in CDR3 allowed.

The material sequenced was CD4+ T cells sorted from PBMCs, taken 11 to 12 days after vaccination. The TCR was taken from a man over 45 who received an inactivated influenza vaccine. Donor details come from another sample of the same person, matched by shared clones. The chain uses TRBV25-1 and TRBJ1-6; the D gene is possibly TRBD1, with 5 bases matching. The nucleotide sequence is given as TGTGCCAGCAGTGGGGGGAGCGGCCTTAATTCACCCCTCCACTTT. The translation is CASSGGSGLNSPLHF.